The 14 T cell receptor beta chains given below trace back to one sample, sequenced in a study of CD8+ T cells in alopecia areata. The treatment here: oral pan-JAK inhibitor, 5-10 mg twice daily. The sequencing template was cDNA reverse transcribed from extracted RNA. Profiling relied on immunoSEQ multiplex PCR, and the TCRdb table lists in-frame clones only, not all of them. The sample carries approximately 210,000 clones, over 60% recorded once. Sequencing was performed on CD4+ T cells sorted from blood, taken at week 4, from a patient treated with tofacitinib. These TCRs come from a human donor with alopecia areata.

The chain links TRBV7-9 to TRBJ1-2, with D possibly TRBD1 on 5 matching bases. Germline V CDR1 and CDR2: SEHNR, FQNEAQ (reference sequence). This CDR3 spans 14 amino acids. Trimming took 4 bases from V and 8 from J, leaving 17 bases between them. The CDR3, as DNA: TGTGCCAGCAGCTATAAGGGGATCCCTTCGGGCTACACCTTC. Its protein product is CASSYKGIPSGYTF.

This clone was counted many times. The chain employs TRBV19 and TRBJ2-4; possibly TRBD2 for D (5 bases). The germline V gene has CDR1 LNHDA and CDR2 SQIVND (reference sequence). This CDR3 is 13 amino acids long. Trimming left V 7 bases short and J 0 bases short, with 7 bases between. The chain's CDR3 is CASTDLAKNIQYF. CDR3 sequence (DNA): TGTGCCAGTACGGACTTAGCCAAAAACATTCAGTACTTC.

The sample holds a few counts of this clone. The chain is built from TRBV5-1 and TRBJ2-5; no reliable D call. This CDR3 spans 12 amino acids. Trimming cost V 5 bases and J 5 bases, with 10 bases left between them. From germline, CDR1 is SGHRS and CDR2 YFSETQ. DNA for the CDR3: TGCGCCAGCAGGTTAGGTGAGGAGACCCAGTACTTC. It encodes CASRLGEETQYF.

This chain connects TRBV29-1 to TRBJ2-3, with a possible D match to TRBD2 (6 bases). V dropped 5 bases and J dropped 3 bases, with 18 bases sitting between them. The CDR3 is made up of 15 amino acids. Germline V gene lookup returns CDR1 SQVTM and CDR2 ANQGSEA. CDR3: CSVTSGTPQTDTQYF. The CDR3, as DNA: TGCAGCGTTACGTCCGGGACTCCTCAAACAGATACGCAGTATTTT.

The rearrangement joins TRBV4-1 to TRBJ2-7; TRBD2 matches at 11 bases. CDR1 is MGHRA and CDR2 is YSYEKL in the germline V gene. The CDR3 runs 16 residues. Trimming removed 3 bases from V and 3 bases from J; junction bases left unmatched: 7. CDR3 sequence reads: CASSQPGTSGNYEQYF. Here the CDR3 DNA reads TGCGCCAGCAGCCAGCCTGGGACTAGCGGAAACTACGAGCAGTACTTC.

This rearrangement joins TRBV25-1 to TRBJ2-5; TRBD1 matches at 10 bases. Germline lookup yields CDR1 MGHDK and CDR2 SYGVNS. The V segment lost 3 bases and the J segment 2 bases; nucleotides outside the gene matches: 0. The CDR3 sequence is 14 residues long. CDR3 loop: CASSEGQGQETQYF. CDR3 nucleotide sequence: TGTGCCAGCAGTGAGGGACAGGGGCAAGAGACCCAGTACTTC.

Notes on this clone: Sequence at one end of the junction differs from germline and may be a read error. The V gene is TRBV28, the J gene TRBJ2-7; possible D gene TRBD1, 5 bases. Looked up from germline, CDR1 is MDHEN and CDR2 is SYDVKM. The CDR3 is 11 residues long. The CDR3 is CASSDGHQSVF. CDR3 DNA: TGTGCCAGCAGTGACGGACACCAATCAGTCTTC.

Notes on this clone: Other DNA sequences in this specimen translate into the identical CDR3. This chain connects TRBV5-1 to TRBJ2-5; 7 bases are a match to TRBD1. CDR3 length equals 14 residues. Germline CDR1 reads SGHRS; CDR2 reads YFSETQ. The J segment lost 2 bases and the V segment lost 2 bases, leaving 3 bases of the junction unmatched. For the CDR3, the DNA is TGCGCCAGCAGCTTCGGGACAGCTCAAGAGACCCAGTACTTC. This encodes CASSFGTAQETQYF. Variable domain in full (rest from reference TRBV5-1 and TRBJ2-5): KAGVTQTPRYLIKTRGQQVTLSCSPISGHRSVSWYQQTPGQGLQFLFEYFSETQRNKGNFPGRFSGRQFSNSRSEMNVSTLELGDSALYLCASSFGTAQETQYFGPGTRLLVL.

This chain joins TRBV7-8 and TRBJ1-2, with no clear D. CDR3 length: 12 amino acids. V lost 5 bases and J 8 bases, leaving 12 bases between the germline ends. Germline lookup yields CDR1 SGHVS and CDR2 FQNEAQ. CDR3 loop: CASSLMEGGYTF. The CDR3, as DNA: TGTGCCAGCAGCCTAATGGAGGGAGGCTACACCTTC.

Only one count was recorded for this clone. This rearrangement joins TRBV18 to TRBJ1-5; D is uncertain. CDR1 is KGHSH and CDR2 is LQKENI in the germline V gene. This CDR3 has 12 residues. V lost 1 base to trimming and J lost 9 bases, with 7 bases between them. CDR3: CASSPQLGPQHF. The CDR3 DNA follows: TGTGCCAGCTCACCACAATTGGGGCCCCAGCATTTT.

V is TRBV29-1 and J is TRBJ2-7; TRBD1 might be the D (6 bases). Germline CDR1 and CDR2: SQVTM and ANQGSEA. V lost 7 bases, J lost 0 bases, and 10 bases lay in between. This CDR3 spans 12 amino acids. This chain's CDR3 is CSAGTHSYEQYF. CDR3 in DNA: TGCAGCGCAGGGACACACTCCTACGAGCAGTACTTC.

CDR3 loop: CASSLGGRPFGGDTQYF. DNA of the CDR3: TGTGCCAGCAGCTTAGGGGGCCGACCCTTTGGGGGAGATACGCAGTATTTT. This chain connects TRBV11-2 to TRBJ2-3; D assignment may be TRBD1 or TRBD2 (5 bases each). This CDR3 is 17 amino acids long. The V and J ends lost 1 base and 5 bases respectively, with 19 bases between them. CDR1 and CDR2 (germline): SGHAT, FQNNGV.

This CDR3 reads CASSYDRGELFF. In DNA, the CDR3 is TGTGCCAGCAGTTACGACAGGGGGGAGCTGTTTTTT. The J gene is TRBJ2-2, the V gene TRBV2; a possible D gene is TRBD1 (6 bases). The CDR3 spans 12 residues. Germline-derived CDR1 and CDR2 are SNHLY and FYNNEI. With 5 bases removed from V and 8 bases from J, the gap between germline ends came to 9 bases.

Regarding this clone: This sample includes further DNA sequences coding for the same CDR3. The chain links TRBV2 to TRBJ2-5; D is undetermined. The CDR3 is 12 amino acids. V was pared by 0 bases and J by 5 bases, with 4 bases between. Germline V gene data show CDR1 as SNHLY and CDR2 as FYNNEI. CDR3 sequence reads: CASSEAGETQYF. The DNA of the CDR3 is TGTGCCAGCAGTGAAGCCGGGGAGACCCAGTACTTC.